The 16 T cell receptor beta chains reported below all come from one sample, sequenced in a study of OX40 agonist ivuxolimab in advanced cancers. Libraries were prepared by immunoSEQ multiplex PCR; TCRdb keeps only in-frame clonotypes and omits some of them. The sample has more than 35,000 clones; over 60% are singletons. The sample here was CD4+ or CD8+ T cells sorted from blood, taken in a trial of the OX40 agonist ivuxolimab. The source is an adult with an advanced solid tumor such as melanoma, head and neck, liver or kidney cancer.

The chain has TRBV11-2 and TRBJ2-5; TRBD1 aligns across 9 bases. Germline CDR1 and CDR2: SGHAT and FQNNGV. V was clipped by 4 bases and J by 5 bases; unmatched bases: 8. CDR3 length: 15 residues. The CDR3 nucleotides read TGTGCCAGCAGCTCCCCAACAGGGGGCTGGGAGACCCAGTACTTC. This gives the protein CASSSPTGGWETQYF.

The count of this clone is one. This sequence joins TRBV28 and TRBJ2-5; TRBD1 aligns across 11 bases. The germline gives CDR1 MDHEN, CDR2 SYDVKM. V was pared by 7 bases and J by 5 bases, with 9 bases of the junction left unmatched. This CDR3 is built from 15 residues. The CDR3 protein is CASNSGGQGVETQYF. The CDR3 DNA is TGTGCCAGCAACTCAGGGGGACAGGGGGTTGAGACCCAGTACTTC.

V usage is TRBV19 and J usage is TRBJ2-1; TRBD2 is a possible D gene (6 bases). Germline lookup yields CDR1 LNHDA and CDR2 SQIVND (reference sequence). Deletions cut 3 bases from V and 8 bases from J, with 17 bases between. The CDR3 runs 15 residues. CDR3 in amino acids: CASSISRGGRDEQFF. For the CDR3, the DNA is TGTGCCAGTAGTATCTCGCGGGGTGGTAGGGATGAGCAGTTCTTC.

To note about this clone: One junction end does not reproduce the germline sequence, and a read error may be involved. The rearrangement uses TRBV5-1 and TRBJ1-2; 8 positions match TRBD1. Germline CDR1 is SGHRS and CDR2 is YFSETQ. The CDR3 extends over 13 amino acids. The CDR3 sequence: CASSFGTGYDYTF. The CDR3 DNA is TGCGCCAGCAGCTTCGGGACAGGCTATGACTACACCTTC.

The rearrangement uses TRBV27 and TRBJ2-7, with D perhaps matching TRBD2 (8 bases). Trimming pared 6 bases from V and 0 bases from J, leaving 18 bases between. In germline, CDR1 is MNHEY, CDR2 SMNVEV (reference sequence). The CDR3 is made up of 16 amino acids. The CDR3 bases are TGTGCCAGCAGCTCCCGGGAGGGGGCGGACTCCTACGAGCAGTACTTC. It codes for CASSSREGADSYEQYF.

J is TRBJ2-3 and V is TRBV9, with 13 bases that match TRBD2. Germline-derived CDR1 and CDR2 are SGDLS and YYNGEE. This CDR3 has 16 amino acids. V lost 2 bases, J lost 4 bases, and 4 bases stayed unmatched. The CDR3 reads CASSVGLAGVADTQYF. DNA of the CDR3: TGTGCCAGCAGCGTCGGACTAGCGGGAGTGGCAGATACGCAGTATTTT.

The V call is TRBV29-1, the J call TRBJ2-1; D possibly matches TRBD1 or TRBD2 (7 bases each). The CDR3 runs 14 residues. Germline CDR1 and CDR2: SQVTM and ANQGSEA. The ends were cut back, 7 bases at V and 6 bases at J, with 19 bases in the middle. The CDR3 loop is CSASLAGGGNEQFF. In DNA form, the CDR3 reads TGCAGCGCCTCCCTGGCAGGGGGGGGCAATGAGCAGTTCTTC.

The rearrangement uses TRBV19 and TRBJ2-1; 11 nucleotides line up with TRBD2. The CDR3 consists of 16 residues. CDR1 LNHDA and CDR2 SQIVND come from the germline V gene (reference sequence). V gave up 4 bases and J gave up 5 bases; unmatched junction bases: 7. CDR3 residues: CASSTSVGLADNEQFF. CDR3 DNA: TGTGCCAGTAGTACCTCCGTGGGACTAGCGGACAATGAGCAGTTCTTC.

The CDR3 sequence: CASSLNRDDTGELFF. The CDR3 coding sequence is TGTGCCAGCAGCTTAAACAGGGACGACACCGGGGAGCTGTTTTTT. The chain is built from TRBV7-8 and TRBJ2-2, with D perhaps TRBD1 (6 bases). V dropped 2 bases and J dropped 3 bases, with 10 bases sitting between them. The germline gives CDR1 SGHVS, CDR2 FQNEAQ. This CDR3 comprises 15 residues.

In this sample, this clone turned up a few times. This chain connects TRBV11-3 to TRBJ2-7, with 9 positions matching TRBD1. V lost 4 bases and J lost 3; bases outside the gene matches: 10. The CDR3 loop spans 16 amino acids. Germline CDR1 and CDR2: SGHNT and YENEEA. The CDR3 loop reads CASSWETGQGNYEQYF. DNA of the CDR3: TGTGCCAGCAGCTGGGAAACGGGACAGGGAAACTACGAGCAGTACTTC.

The rearrangement links TRBV13 to TRBJ2-5; no firm D call. V lost 5 bases and J lost 1, with 8 bases in between. Germline V gene sequence: CDR1 PRHDT, CDR2 FYEKMQ (reference sequence). The CDR3 extends over 13 amino acids. In nucleotides, the CDR3 is TGTGCCAGCAGCCCGGCAGTCCAAGAGACCCAGTACTTC. Translated, it gives CASSPAVQETQYF.

The chain joins TRBV28 to TRBJ1-5, with a weak D call TRBD1 (6 bases). V was trimmed by 7 bases and J by 5 bases, leaving 12 bases between them. Germline lookup yields CDR1 MDHEN and CDR2 SYDVKM. The CDR3 runs to 13 residues. The CDR3 DNA reads TGTGCCAGCACCGTATACAGGGATCAGCCCCAGCATTTT. Translating it yields CASTVYRDQPQHF. Supplemented by reference TRBV28 and TRBJ1-5, the full variable domain reads DVKVTQSSRYLVKRTGEKVFLECVQDMDHENMFWYRQDPGLGLRLIYFSYDVKMKEKGDIPEGYSVSREKKERFSLILESASTNQTSMYLCASTVYRDQPQHFGDGTRLSIL.

CDR3 in amino acids: CASSRGSGGVDTQYF. The CDR3 DNA sequence: TGCGCCAGCAGCCGCGGGAGCGGAGGGGTAGATACGCAGTATTTT. V usage is TRBV5-1 and J usage is TRBJ2-3; 7 nucleotides agree with TRBD2. V lost 4 bases to trimming and J lost 5 bases; unmatched junction nucleotides: 10. CDR1 and CDR2 (germline): SGHRS, YFSETQ. CDR3 length: 15 residues.

This clone appeared once. The rearrangement links TRBV5-5 to TRBJ2-7; D is uncertain. Between the trimmed V and J ends, which lost 0 bases and 5 bases, there was a span of 9 bases. In germline, CDR1 is SGHKS, CDR2 YYEKEE (reference sequence). The CDR3 is 13 residues long. CDR3: CASSLEQYHEQYF. CDR3 bases: TGTGCCAGCAGCTTGGAGCAGTACCACGAGCAGTACTTC. Complete variable domain (other parts from reference TRBV5-5 and TRBJ2-7): DAGVTQSPTHLIKTRGQQVTLRCSPISGHKSVSWYQQVLGQGPQFIFQYYEKEERGRGNFPDRFSARQFPNYSSELNVNALLLGDSALYLCASSLEQYHEQYFGPGTRLTVT.

This clone was recorded once. V is TRBV19 and J is TRBJ2-7; D not resolved. The CDR3 spans 14 residues. The ends were cut back, 3 bases at V and 0 bases at J, with 9 bases in the middle. Germline V gives CDR1 LNHDA, CDR2 SQIVND (reference sequence). The DNA of the CDR3 is TGTGCCAGTAGTATCCAGAGGAGCTCCTACGAGCAGTACTTC. Translation gives CASSIQRSSYEQYF.

The rearrangement joins TRBV11-1 to TRBJ2-1, with 14 nucleotides matching TRBD2. Trimming removed 6 bases from V and 4 bases from J; junction bases left unmatched: 5. The CDR3 length is 16 residues. Germline V CDR1 and CDR2: SGHAT, FQDESV (reference sequence). Here the CDR3 reads CASRGLAGGRYNEQFF. The CDR3 region has the DNA TGTGCCAGCAGAGGACTAGCGGGGGGACGATACAATGAGCAGTTCTTC. The variable domain in full, completed from reference TRBV11-1 and TRBJ2-1, reads EAEVAQSPRYKITEKSQAVAFWCDPISGHATLYWYRQILGQGPELLVQFQDESVVDDSQLPKDRFSAERLKGVDSTLKIQPAELGDSAMYLCASRGLAGGRYNEQFFGPGTRLTVL.